One sample yielded the 31 T cell receptor delta chains listed below, sequenced in a study of gamma-delta T cells after stem cell transplantation. TCRdb called clones anew from the RT-PCR reads with CATT. The sample records about 2,500 delta-chain clones, approximately 20% being singletons. The sample consisted of gamma-delta T cells. These receptors all stem from a human donor. It is not recorded whose cells these are; they may come from a transplant donor.

The J gene is TRDJ3, the V gene TRDV2, with TRDD3 matching over 10 bases. The J gene is not listed in TCRdb, so it was assigned here from a DNA match to germline. This CDR3 is 20 amino acids long. CDR1 and CDR2 (germline): GEAIGNYY, EKD. The ends lost 2 bases at V and 0 bases at J; junction bases unmatched: 9. CDR3 in DNA: TGTGCCTGTGACAGCATTACTGGGGGATGGAGCTCCTGGGACACCCGACAGATGTTTTTC. Translation: CACDSITGGWSSWDTRQMFF.

The chain combines TRDV1 with TRDJ1, with D possibly being TRDD3 (6 bases). Germline V gene lookup returns CDR1 TSWWSYY and CDR2 QGS. The CDR3 is 16 amino acids. Trimming took off 5 bases at V and 0 bases at J, with 16 bases between the two ends. CDR3 protein: CALGNGGLSYTDKLIF. As DNA, the CDR3 is TGTGCTCTTGGGAATGGGGGGCTATCGTACACCGATAAACTCATCTTT.

This clone is termed medium-sized. V and J are TRDV1 and TRDJ1, with D uncertain. Trimming took off 0 bases at V and 3 bases at J, with 17 bases between the two ends. The CDR3 is 17 amino acids. The germline V gene encodes CDR1 TSWWSYY and CDR2 QGS. CDR3: CALGELEVRKVSDKLIF. In nucleotides, the CDR3 is TGTGCTCTTGGGGAACTAGAAGTGCGTAAGGTCTCCGATAAACTCATCTTT.

By sample share, this clone is medium-sized. V gene TRDV1 combines with J gene TRDJ1; D possibly corresponds to TRDD2 (6 bases). The length of the CDR3 is 22 residues. Between the trimmed V and J ends, which lost 0 bases and 1 base, there was a span of 30 bases. Per germline, CDR1 TSWWSYY and CDR2 QGS. CDR3 DNA sequence: TGTGCTCTTGGGGAACTAGCACTTCCTTTACTACCCCCTTTCAAGGGCACCGATAAACTCATCTTT. This translates into CALGELALPLLPPFKGTDKLIF.

Comment on this clone: This sample also contains other DNA sequences that code for the same CDR3. V is TRDV1 and J is TRDJ2, with D hard to call. CDR1 and CDR2 from the germline V gene are TSWWSYY and QGS. This CDR3 is 21 amino acids long. The germline V and J ends were trimmed by 4 bases and 0 bases, with 27 bases remaining between them. The CDR3 DNA follows: TGTGCTCTTGGGGGGTCTAGGCCATATCCGAGGGTACAATCTTTGACAGCACAACTCTTCTTT. Its protein is CALGGSRPYPRVQSLTAQLFF.

This clone was counted a few times. This may be a read error: a much more frequent sequence differs by one nucleotide. The rearrangement links TRDV1 to TRDJ1, with 9 bases identical to TRDD3. With V trimmed by 0 bases and J by 0 bases, 17 bases remained unmatched. The CDR3 runs 21 residues. The germline V gene has CDR1 TSWWSYY and CDR2 QGS. CDR3 DNA sequence: TGTGCTCTTGGGGAACTGTTATACTGGGGGACCAAGAAGGGGTACACCGATAAACTCATCTTT. It yields the protein CALGELLYWGTKKGYTDKLIF.

In this sample, this clone turned up a few times. This probably arose from a read error, given a far larger clone one base away. The rearrangement links TRDV2 to TRDJ3, with 7 nucleotides matching TRDD3. The germline V gene encodes CDR1 GEAIGNYY and CDR2 EKD. This CDR3 is built from 16 residues. Here the CDR3 reads CACDWGSSWDTRQTFF. CDR3 sequence (DNA): TGTGCCTGTGACTGGGGGAGCTCCTGGGACACCCGACAGACGTTTTTC.

The chain couples TRDV2 to TRDJ1, with no clear D. This CDR3 is 21 amino acids long. Germline CDR1 and CDR2: GEAIGNYY and EKD. Trimming stripped 0 bases from V and 0 bases from J, with 28 bases between. CDR3 sequence reads: CACDTLDLAGHLATDTDKLIF. CDR3 in DNA: TGTGCCTGTGACACCCTGGACTTGGCCGGGCACCTCGCTACCGACACCGATAAACTCATCTTT.

Regarding this clone: A much larger clone differs from this one at a single base, so this may be a read error. Other DNA sequences of this sample code for an identical CDR3. The J gene is TRDJ1, the V gene TRDV1; the match to TRDD3 covers 8 bases. This CDR3 spans 19 amino acids. CDR1 TSWWSYY and CDR2 QGS come from the germline V gene. Trimming cost V 4 bases and J 0 bases; bases outside gene matches: 16. In DNA form, the CDR3 reads TGTGCTCTTGGGGCATTTCTTCTGGGGGACACGCTCTACACCGATAAACTCATCTTT. Residues: CALGAFLLGDTLYTDKLIF.

This clone occurred a few times. Given a much more abundant clone one base away, this may be a read error. The chain combines TRDV2 with TRDJ3; TRDD3 aligns across 10 bases. In germline, CDR1 is GEAIGNYY, CDR2 EKD. J was trimmed by 0 bases and V by 3 bases; bases with no gene match: 13. This CDR3 comprises 21 residues. CDR3 amino acids: CACDPLLGDAKSSWDTRQMFF. The DNA for the CDR3 is TGTGCCTGTGACCCATTACTGGGGGATGCGAAAAGCTCCTGGGACACCCGACAGATGTTTTTC.

This clone turned up a few times. The V gene lacks a call, and TRDJ3 is the J gene. This CDR3 is 15 amino acids long. CDR3 in amino acids: CACDTVISDTLQIFF. CDR3 in DNA: TGTGCCTGTGACACCGTGATCAGCGACACCCTACAGATTTTTTTC.

In its sample, this clone was seen a few times. A much larger clone sits a single nucleotide away, making a read error possible. The sample contains more than one DNA sequence encoding this CDR3. The CDR3 sequence is CACDTGGYLGSWDTRQMFF. The DNA for the CDR3 is TGTGCCTGTGACACGGGGGGATACCTCGGCTCCTGGGACACCCGACAGATGTTTTTC. The chain is built from TRDV2 and TRDJ3; the match to TRDD3 covers 9 bases. This CDR3 region has 19 residues. V dropped 1 base and J dropped 0; count of bases not matched to a gene: 6. Germline lookup yields CDR1 GEAIGNYY and CDR2 EKD.

This clone has a single count. A J gene of TRDJ2 was called, though the V gene was not. This CDR3 has 18 residues. Here the CDR3 DNA reads TGTGCCTGTGACACTGTCATTGGGCTTCCTTCTTTGACAGCACAACTCTTCTTT. Translated, it gives CACDTVIGLPSLTAQLFF.

As concerns this clone: One end of the junction fails to match germline, which may point to a read error. This rearrangement joins TRDV1 to TRDJ1; tentative D call: TRDD3 (5 bases). TCRdb is silent on the J gene; assignment here came from matching the DNA to germline. There are 19 residues in the CDR3. The germline V gene has CDR1 TSWWSYY and CDR2 QGS. The chain's CDR3 is CAIGPRSYQRGGPTDKLIF. Written as DNA, the CDR3 is TGTGCTATTGGGCCACGTTCTTACCAACGGGGGGGTCCCACCGATAAACTCATCTTT.

This clone is labeled as medium-sized (0.01 to 0.1%). The chain recombines TRDV1 with TRDJ2; no clear D. The CDR3 runs to 15 residues. With 5 bases removed from V and 0 bases from J, the gap between germline ends came to 10 bases. Germline lookup yields CDR1 TSWWSYY and CDR2 QGS. CDR3 residues: CALGPYFALTAQLFF. The CDR3, as DNA: TGTGCTCTTGGGCCTTACTTTGCTTTGACAGCACAACTCTTCTTT.

This clone was recorded once. Possible read error: a much larger clone is one base away. The chain carries TRDV2 and TRDJ2, with 8 bases aligning to TRDD3. No J gene is reported in TCRdb; it was inferred here by comparing the DNA with germline. With 2 bases clipped from V and 3 bases from J, the junction kept 13 bases outside the gene matches. This CDR3 is built from 18 residues. Germline V CDR1 and CDR2: GEAIGNYY, EKD. This chain's CDR3 is CACDSGGRGGSLTAQLFF. As DNA, the CDR3 is TGTGCCTGTGACAGTGGAGGTCGTGGGGGATCCCTGACAGCACAACTCTTCTTT.

Of note for this clone: A single base separates this from a much larger clone, so it may be a read error. The chain carries TRDV2 and TRDJ2, with D possibly called TRDD2 or TRDD3 (6 bases each). Per the germline V gene, CDR1 is GEAIGNYY and CDR2 is EKD. The CDR3 covers 16 residues. Written as DNA, the CDR3 is TGTGCCTGTGGGGGAGGGGATCCTACCCGAACAGCACGACTCTTCTTT. Its translation is CACGGGDPTRTARLFF.

As concerns this clone: Germline is not matched at one junction end, which may reflect a read error. CDR3 amino acids: CACDTGGDTGSLTAKLFF. For the CDR3, the DNA is TGTGCCTGTGACACCGGGGGGGATACGGGCTCTTTGACAGCAAAACTCTTCTTT. The chain combines TRDV2 with TRDJ2, with 10 bases aligning to TRDD3. The J gene is absent in TCRdb and was assigned here via DNA matching to germline. This CDR3 comprises 18 residues. Germline V gives CDR1 GEAIGNYY, CDR2 EKD.

This clone is medium-sized in the sample. V and J are TRDV1 and TRDJ1, with D tentatively TRDD3 (8 bases). In germline, CDR1 is TSWWSYY, CDR2 QGS. The CDR3 sequence is 16 residues long. With 4 bases removed from V and 4 bases from J, the gap between germline ends came to 19 bases. DNA of the CDR3: TGTGCTCTTGGGGTTTCCTTCCTGGGGGACCACGATAAACTCATCTTT. Encoded protein: CALGVSFLGDHDKLIF.

The chain is built from TRDV2 and TRDJ3, with TRDD3 matching over 7 bases. Germline CDR1 GEAIGNYY, CDR2 EKD. Losses at the gene ends were 3 bases for V and 0 bases for J; bases not matched to a gene: 1. The CDR3 has 16 residues. CDR3 sequence reads: CACDWGYSWDTRQMFF. CDR3 DNA sequence: TGTGCCTGTGACTGGGGATACTCCTGGGACACCCGACAGATGTTTTTC.

This clone is deemed large. V gene TRDV3 combines with J gene TRDJ1; 8 bases are a match to TRDD3. CDR1 is TVYSNPD, CDR2 GDNSRS, per germline (reference sequence). V shed 1 base and J 2 bases; nucleotides not matched to a gene: 24. The CDR3 contains 20 residues. Here the CDR3 reads CAFMYPPMVLGAPWTDKLIF. CDR3 bases: TGTGCCTTTATGTATCCTCCCATGGTACTGGGGGCCCCTTGGACCGATAAACTCATCTTT. Full variable domain (missing parts from reference TRDV3 and TRDJ1): CDKVTQSSPDQTVASGSEVVLLCTYDTVYSNPDLFWYRIRPDYSFQFVFYGDNSRSEGADFTQGRFSVKHILTQKAFHLVISPVRTEDSATYYCAFMYPPMVLGAPWTDKLIFGKGTRVTVEP.

This chain connects TRDV1 to TRDJ1, with TRDD3 matching 13 bases. V was clipped by 4 bases and J by 7 bases; unmatched bases: 12. Germline V gene lookup returns CDR1 TSWWSYY and CDR2 QGS. This CDR3 region has 17 residues. CDR3 sequence: CALGAPLTGGYEVKLIF. In DNA, the CDR3 is TGTGCTCTTGGGGCACCTTTAACTGGGGGATACGAGGTTAAACTCATCTTT.

This chain links TRDV1 with TRDJ1, with 9 bases identical to TRDD3. No J gene was available from TCRdb, and it was assigned here by a germline match of the DNA. The ends lost 1 base at V and 1 base at J; junction bases unmatched: 28. This CDR3 region has 24 residues. CDR1 is TSWWSYY, CDR2 QGS, per germline. CDR3 DNA sequence: TGTGCTCTTGGGGAACCCCCTAGTACACGCCCGTACTGGGGGAGACGGATGGGCACCGATAAACTCATCTTT. Its translation is CALGEPPSTRPYWGRRMGTDKLIF.

On this clone itself: A read error is likely here: a far larger clone is one base away. This specimen includes other DNA sequences encoding the same CDR3. This chain uses TRDV2 with TRDJ2; D is perhaps TRDD3 (5 bases). This CDR3 is built from 17 residues. Germline V gene sequence: CDR1 GEAIGNYY, CDR2 EKD. DNA of the CDR3: TGTGCCTGTGACACTGGGGCCAAGGGACATTTGACAGCGCAACTCTTCTTT. It specifies CACDTGAKGHLTAQLFF.

A single count supports this clone. A single base separates this from a much larger clone, so it may be a read error. This rearrangement joins TRDV1 to TRDJ1; 12 nucleotides align to TRDD3. TCRdb leaves out the J gene; it was filled in here by matching the DNA to germline. Trimming took 3 bases from V and 3 from J; bases not matched to a gene: 17. There are 20 residues in the CDR3. In germline, CDR1 is TSWWSYY, CDR2 QGS. CDR3 sequence (DNA): TGTGCTCTTGGGGAGCTAAGTACTCGTTGTACTGGGGGATACTCCGATAAACTCATCTTT. This gives the protein CALGELSTRCTGGYSDKLIF.

This clone was seen more than once but under ten times. This could be a read error, since a much larger clone is one nucleotide away. Although no V gene was called, TRDJ3 is the J gene; TRDD3, the table's D call, lacks a check against the DNA. The CDR3 runs to 18 residues. The CDR3 coding sequence is TGTGCCTGTGACACCCTACTGGGGGATACCTTGGACACCCGACAGATGTTTTTC. Its translation: CACDTLLGDTLDTRQMFF.

There are a few counts of this clone. A much larger clone differs from this one at a single base, so this may be a read error. The CDR3 region has the DNA TGTGCAGCCCTACTGGGGGGGACCGAGAAGTACACCGATAAACTCATCTTT. Its protein is CAALLGGTEKYTDKLIF. The rearrangement joins TRAV29/DV5 to TRDJ1; 8 bases map to TRDD3. V shed 5 bases and J 0 bases; nucleotides not matched to a gene: 15. The germline V gene has CDR1 NSMFDY and CDR2 ISSIKDK. The CDR3 is 17 amino acids.

The chain recombines TRDV1 with TRDJ1, with 13 bases matching TRDD3. This CDR3 has 22 amino acids. J gave up 1 base and V 2 bases, and 19 bases lay outside the gene matches. Germline values: CDR1 TSWWSYY, CDR2 QGS. Written as DNA, the CDR3 is TGTGCTCTTGGGGAATTCCCCTCCTACTGGGGGATACGTAATGAGGGCACCGATAAACTCATCTTT. This sequence encodes CALGEFPSYWGIRNEGTDKLIF.

A note on this clone: This probably arose from a read error, given a far larger clone one base away. The V call is TRDV2, the J call TRDJ3; no clear D. The J gene was missing in TCRdb and was found by matching the end of the DNA to germline. The germline CDR1 and CDR2 sequences are GEAIGNYY and EKD. Trimming left V 0 bases short and J 3 bases short, with 14 bases between. This CDR3 contains 18 residues. The CDR3 spells CACDTGVLRFWDTRQMFF. The CDR3 nucleotides are TGTGCCTGTGACACCGGGGTACTCCGCTTCTGGGACACCCGACAGATGTTTTTC.

This clone was observed a handful of times. A clone one base away is much larger, so this may be a read error. The chain is built from TRDV1 and TRDJ2, with D possibly matching TRDD3 (5 bases). The CDR3 has 15 amino acids. V was trimmed by 1 base and J by 9 bases, leaving 15 bases between them. The germline CDR1 and CDR2 sequences are TSWWSYY and QGS. CDR3 sequence reads: CALGEHGRYHPQLFF. The CDR3 DNA reads TGTGCTCTTGGGGAACACGGGAGATACCATCCACAACTCTTCTTT.

The rearrangement joins TRDV3 to TRDJ1; the D is unclear. The J gene, left out of TCRdb, was set here by checking the DNA against germline. Germline V gene sequence: CDR1 TVYSNPD, CDR2 GDNSRS (reference sequence). CDR3 length equals 18 residues. V lost 5 bases and J lost 5, with 33 bases in between. The CDR3 loop is CALPDRPRRTRIKDKLIF. CDR3 sequence (DNA): TGTGCCCTGCCGGATCGCCCCCGCAGAACTCGAATAAAAGATAAACTCATCTTT.